This T cell receptor (beta chain) came from a study of neurological immune-mediated disorders. The CDR3 has 14 residues. V gave up 0 bases and J gave up 2 bases, with 9 bases separating them. Germline CDR1 is SGHRS and CDR2 is YFSETQ. Synthesis of cDNA was accomplished via 5'RACE employing 10-nucleotide random UMIs. Each CDR3 protein is one row after TCRdb ran MiXCR on the 5' RACE reads. The repertoire holds about 70,000 distinct CDR3 sequences, with 2.5% to 4% as singletons. This clonotype occurred many times. Material: PBMCs. The V call is TRBV5-1, the J call TRBJ2-7; D is unclear. This receptor was identified in a woman in her fifties or sixties with multiple sclerosis. The CDR3 is CASSLAEETYEQYF. CDR3 sequence (DNA): TGCGCCAGCAGCTTGGCCGAAGAGACCTACGAGCAGTACTTC. The whole variable domain, remainder taken from reference TRBV5-1 and TRBJ2-7, is KAGVTQTPRYLIKTRGQQVTLSCSPISGHRSVSWYQQTPGQGLQFLFEYFSETQRNKGNFPGRFSGRQFSNSRSEMNVSTLELGDSALYLCASSLAEETYEQYFGPGTRLTVT.